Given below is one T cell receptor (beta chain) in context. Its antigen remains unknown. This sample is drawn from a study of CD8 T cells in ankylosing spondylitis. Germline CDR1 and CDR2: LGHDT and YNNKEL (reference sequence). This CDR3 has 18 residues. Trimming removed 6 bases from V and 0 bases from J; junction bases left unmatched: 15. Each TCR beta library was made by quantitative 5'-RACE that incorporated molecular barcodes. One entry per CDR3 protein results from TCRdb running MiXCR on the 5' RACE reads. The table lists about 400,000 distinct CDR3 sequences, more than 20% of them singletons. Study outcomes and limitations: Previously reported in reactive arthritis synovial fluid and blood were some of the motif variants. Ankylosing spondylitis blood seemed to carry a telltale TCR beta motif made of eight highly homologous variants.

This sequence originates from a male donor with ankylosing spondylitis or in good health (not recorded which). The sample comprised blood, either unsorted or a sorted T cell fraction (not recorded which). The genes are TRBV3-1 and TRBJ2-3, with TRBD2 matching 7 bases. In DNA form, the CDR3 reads TGTGCCAGCAGTCCAACCGCCGAGCGGGAAATTAGCACAGATACGCAGTATTTT. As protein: CASSPTAEREISTDTQYF.